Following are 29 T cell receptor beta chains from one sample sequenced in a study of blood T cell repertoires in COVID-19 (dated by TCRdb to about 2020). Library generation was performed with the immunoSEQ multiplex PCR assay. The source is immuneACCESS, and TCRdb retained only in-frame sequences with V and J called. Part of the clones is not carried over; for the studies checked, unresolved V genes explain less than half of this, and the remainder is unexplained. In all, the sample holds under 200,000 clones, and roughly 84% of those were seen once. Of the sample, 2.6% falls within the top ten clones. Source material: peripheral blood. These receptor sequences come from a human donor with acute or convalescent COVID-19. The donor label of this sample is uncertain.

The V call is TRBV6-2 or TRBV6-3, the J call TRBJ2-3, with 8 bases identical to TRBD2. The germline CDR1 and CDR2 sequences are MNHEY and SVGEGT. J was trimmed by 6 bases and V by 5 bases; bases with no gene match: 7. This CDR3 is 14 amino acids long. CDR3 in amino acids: CASSPTIAGDTQYF. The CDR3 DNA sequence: TGTGCCAGCAGTCCAACCATAGCGGGGGATACGCAGTATTTT.

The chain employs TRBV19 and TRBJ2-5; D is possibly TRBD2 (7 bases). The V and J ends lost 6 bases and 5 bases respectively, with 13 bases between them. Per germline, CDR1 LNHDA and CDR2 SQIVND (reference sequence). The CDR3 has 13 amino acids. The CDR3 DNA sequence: TGTGCCAGTAGCCCGGGGAGGGGGGAGACCCAGTACTTC. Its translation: CASSPGRGETQYF.

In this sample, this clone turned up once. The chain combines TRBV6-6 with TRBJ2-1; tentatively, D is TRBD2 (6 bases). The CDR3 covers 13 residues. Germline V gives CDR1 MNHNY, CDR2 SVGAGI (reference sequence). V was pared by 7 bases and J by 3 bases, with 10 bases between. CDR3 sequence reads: CASIGGVYNEQFF. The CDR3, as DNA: TGTGCCAGCATCGGGGGTGTCTACAATGAGCAGTTCTTC.

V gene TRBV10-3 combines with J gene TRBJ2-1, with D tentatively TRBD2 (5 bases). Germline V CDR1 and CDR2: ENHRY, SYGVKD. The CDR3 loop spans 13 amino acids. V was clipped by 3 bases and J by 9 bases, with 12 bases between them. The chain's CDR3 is CAISDYSVGEQFF. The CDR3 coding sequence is TGTGCCATCAGTGACTATAGCGTGGGTGAGCAGTTCTTC.

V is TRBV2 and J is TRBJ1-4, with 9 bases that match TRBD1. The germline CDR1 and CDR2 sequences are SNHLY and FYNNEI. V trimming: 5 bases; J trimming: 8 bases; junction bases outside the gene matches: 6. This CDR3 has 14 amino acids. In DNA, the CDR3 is TGTGCCAGCAGTAGGGACAGGGAGAGCGAAAAACTGTTTTTT. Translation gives CASSRDRESEKLFF.

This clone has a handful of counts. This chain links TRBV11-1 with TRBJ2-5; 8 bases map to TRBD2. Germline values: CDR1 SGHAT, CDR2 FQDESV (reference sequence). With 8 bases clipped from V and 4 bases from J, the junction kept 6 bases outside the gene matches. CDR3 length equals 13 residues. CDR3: CASQRESTETQYF. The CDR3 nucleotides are TGTGCCAGCCAGCGGGAGAGTACAGAGACCCAGTACTTC.

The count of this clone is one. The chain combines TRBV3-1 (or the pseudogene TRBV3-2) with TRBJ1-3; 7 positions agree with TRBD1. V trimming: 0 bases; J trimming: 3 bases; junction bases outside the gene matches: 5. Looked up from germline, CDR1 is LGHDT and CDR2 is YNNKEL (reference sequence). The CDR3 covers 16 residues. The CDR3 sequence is CASSQEGTGVGNTIYF. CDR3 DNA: TGTGCCAGCAGCCAAGAGGGAACAGGGGTTGGAAACACCATATATTTT.

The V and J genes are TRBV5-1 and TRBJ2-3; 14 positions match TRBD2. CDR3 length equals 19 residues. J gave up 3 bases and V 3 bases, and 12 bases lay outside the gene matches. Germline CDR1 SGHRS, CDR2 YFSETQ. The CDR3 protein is CASSSGLAGGKSRTDTQYF. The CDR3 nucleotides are TGCGCCAGCAGCTCCGGACTAGCGGGGGGTAAGAGTAGAACAGATACGCAGTATTTT. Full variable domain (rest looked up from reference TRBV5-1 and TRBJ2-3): KAGVTQTPRYLIKTRGQQVTLSCSPISGHRSVSWYQQTPGQGLQFLFEYFSETQRNKGNFPGRFSGRQFSNSRSEMNVSTLELGDSALYLCASSSGLAGGKSRTDTQYFGPGTRLTVL.

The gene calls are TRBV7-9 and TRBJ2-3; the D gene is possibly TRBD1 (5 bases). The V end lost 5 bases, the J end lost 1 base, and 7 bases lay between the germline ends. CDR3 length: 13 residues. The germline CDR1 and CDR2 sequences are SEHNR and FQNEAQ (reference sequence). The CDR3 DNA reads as TGTGCCAGCAGCCCACAGGGCACAGATACGCAGTATTTT. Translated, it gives CASSPQGTDTQYF. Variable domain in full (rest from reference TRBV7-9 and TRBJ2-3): DTGVSQNPRHKITKRGQNVTFRCDPISEHNRLYWYRQTLGQGPEFLTYFQNEAQLEKSRLLSDRFSAERPKGSFSTLEIQRTEQGDSAMYLCASSPQGTDTQYFGPGTRLTVL.

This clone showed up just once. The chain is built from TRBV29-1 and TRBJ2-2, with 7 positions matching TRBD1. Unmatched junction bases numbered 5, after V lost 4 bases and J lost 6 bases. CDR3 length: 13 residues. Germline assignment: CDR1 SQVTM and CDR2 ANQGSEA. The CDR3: CSVGRQGAGELFF. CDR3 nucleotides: TGCAGCGTTGGGCGACAGGGCGCCGGGGAGCTGTTTTTT.

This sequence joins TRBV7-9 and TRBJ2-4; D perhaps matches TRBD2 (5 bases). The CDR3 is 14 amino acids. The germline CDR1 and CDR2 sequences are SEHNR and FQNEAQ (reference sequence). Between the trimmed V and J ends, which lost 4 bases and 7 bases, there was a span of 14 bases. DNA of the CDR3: TGTGCCAGCAGCTCCTTACGGGGAACGAACATTCAGTACTTC. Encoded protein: CASSSLRGTNIQYF.

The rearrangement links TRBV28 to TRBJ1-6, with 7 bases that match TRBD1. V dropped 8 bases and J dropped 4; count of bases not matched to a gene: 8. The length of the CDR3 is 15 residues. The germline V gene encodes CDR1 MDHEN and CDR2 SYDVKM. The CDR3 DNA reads TGTGCCAGCTTTCCGACAGGGCTTTATAATTCACCCCTCCACTTT. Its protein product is CASFPTGLYNSPLHF.

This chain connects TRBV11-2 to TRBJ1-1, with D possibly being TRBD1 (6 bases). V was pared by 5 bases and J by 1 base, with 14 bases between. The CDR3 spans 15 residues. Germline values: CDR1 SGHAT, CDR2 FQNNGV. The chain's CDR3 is CASSANRATNTEAFF. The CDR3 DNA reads TGTGCCAGCAGCGCTAACAGGGCCACGAACACTGAAGCTTTCTTT.

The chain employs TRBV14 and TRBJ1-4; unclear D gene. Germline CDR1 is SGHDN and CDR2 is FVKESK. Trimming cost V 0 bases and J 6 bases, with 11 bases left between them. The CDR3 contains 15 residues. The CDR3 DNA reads TGTGCCAGCAGCCAAGAAGCCTCGAGGGATGAAAAACTGTTTTTT. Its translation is CASSQEASRDEKLFF.

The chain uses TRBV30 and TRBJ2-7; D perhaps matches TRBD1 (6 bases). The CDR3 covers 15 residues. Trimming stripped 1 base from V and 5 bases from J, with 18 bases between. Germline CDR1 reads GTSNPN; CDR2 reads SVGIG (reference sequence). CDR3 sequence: CAWSGTDFQGNEQYF. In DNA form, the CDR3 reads TGTGCCTGGAGTGGAACGGACTTCCAGGGGAACGAGCAGTACTTC.

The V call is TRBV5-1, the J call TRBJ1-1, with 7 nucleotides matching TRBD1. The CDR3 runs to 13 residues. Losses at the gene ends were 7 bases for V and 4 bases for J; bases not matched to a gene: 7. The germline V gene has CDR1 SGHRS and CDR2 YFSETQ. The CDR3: CASGKTGTTEAFF. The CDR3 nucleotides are TGCGCCAGCGGAAAGACAGGGACCACTGAAGCTTTCTTT. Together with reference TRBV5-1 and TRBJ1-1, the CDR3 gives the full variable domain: KAGVTQTPRYLIKTRGQQVTLSCSPISGHRSVSWYQQTPGQGLQFLFEYFSETQRNKGNFPGRFSGRQFSNSRSEMNVSTLELGDSALYLCASGKTGTTEAFFGQGTRLTVV.

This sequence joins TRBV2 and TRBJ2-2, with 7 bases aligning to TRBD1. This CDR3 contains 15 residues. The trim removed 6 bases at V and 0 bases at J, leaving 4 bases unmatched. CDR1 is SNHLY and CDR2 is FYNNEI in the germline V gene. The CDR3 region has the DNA TGTGCCAGCAGAGCCGGGACAGCGAACACCGGGGAGCTGTTTTTT. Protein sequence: CASRAGTANTGELFF.

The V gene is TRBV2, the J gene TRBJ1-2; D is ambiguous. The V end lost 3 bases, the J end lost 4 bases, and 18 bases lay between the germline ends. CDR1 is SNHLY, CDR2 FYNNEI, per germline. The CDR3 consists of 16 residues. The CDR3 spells CASSDPTPKEVYGYTF. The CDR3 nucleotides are TGTGCCAGCAGTGACCCCACTCCCAAAGAGGTCTATGGCTACACCTTC.

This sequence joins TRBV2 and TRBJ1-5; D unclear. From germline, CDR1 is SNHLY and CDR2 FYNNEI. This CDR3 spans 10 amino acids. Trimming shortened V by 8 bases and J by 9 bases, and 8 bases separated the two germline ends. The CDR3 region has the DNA TGTGCCAGCGAGGATGGGCCCCAGCATTTT. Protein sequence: CASEDGPQHF.

The CDR3, as DNA: TGCGCCAGCAGCGGGGGACAGGATTTCTCTGGGGCCAACGTCCTGACTTTC. It specifies CASSGGQDFSGANVLTF. The chain is built from TRBV5-1 and TRBJ2-6; 8 bases match TRBD1. Germline CDR1 is SGHRS and CDR2 is YFSETQ. The CDR3 has 17 amino acids. The ends lost 4 bases at V and 0 bases at J; junction bases unmatched: 6.

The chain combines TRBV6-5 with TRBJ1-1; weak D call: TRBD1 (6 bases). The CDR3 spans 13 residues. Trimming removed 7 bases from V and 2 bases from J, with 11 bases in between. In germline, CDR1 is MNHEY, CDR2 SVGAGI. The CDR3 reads CASTRTANTEAFF. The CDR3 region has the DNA TGTGCCAGCACCAGGACAGCCAACACTGAAGCTTTCTTT.

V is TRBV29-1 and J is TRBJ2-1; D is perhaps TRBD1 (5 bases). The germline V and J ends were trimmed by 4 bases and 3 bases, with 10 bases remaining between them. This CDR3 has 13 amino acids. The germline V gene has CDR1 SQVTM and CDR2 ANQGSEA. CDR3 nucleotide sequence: TGCAGCGTTGTAACAGGCGACTACAATGAGCAGTTCTTC. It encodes CSVVTGDYNEQFF.

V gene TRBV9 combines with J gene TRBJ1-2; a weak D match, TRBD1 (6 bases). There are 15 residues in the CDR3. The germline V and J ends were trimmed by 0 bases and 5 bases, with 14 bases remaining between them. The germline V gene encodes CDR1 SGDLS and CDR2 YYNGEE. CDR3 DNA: TGTGCCAGCAGCGTAGATGGGGGGGCCCGGTATGGCTACACCTTC. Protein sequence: CASSVDGGARYGYTF.

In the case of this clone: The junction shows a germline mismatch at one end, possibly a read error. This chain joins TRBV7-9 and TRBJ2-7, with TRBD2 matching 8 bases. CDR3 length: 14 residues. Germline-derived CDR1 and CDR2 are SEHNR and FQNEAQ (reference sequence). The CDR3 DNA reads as TGTGCCAGCAGCATAGCGGGGCAAAGGGGCGAGCAGTACTTC. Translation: CASSIAGQRGEQYF.

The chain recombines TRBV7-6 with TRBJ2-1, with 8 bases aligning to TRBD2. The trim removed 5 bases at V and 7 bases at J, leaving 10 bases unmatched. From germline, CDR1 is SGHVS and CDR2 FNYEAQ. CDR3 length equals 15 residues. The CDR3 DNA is TGTGCCAGCAGCGCAGGCGGGACTAGAAAGAATGAGCAGTTCTTC. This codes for CASSAGGTRKNEQFF.

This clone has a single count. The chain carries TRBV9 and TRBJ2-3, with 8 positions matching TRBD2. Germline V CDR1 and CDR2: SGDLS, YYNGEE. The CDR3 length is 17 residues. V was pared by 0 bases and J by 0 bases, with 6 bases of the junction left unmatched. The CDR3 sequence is CASSVGPSGYSTDTQYF. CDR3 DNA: TGTGCCAGCAGCGTAGGTCCTAGCGGGTACAGCACAGATACGCAGTATTTT.

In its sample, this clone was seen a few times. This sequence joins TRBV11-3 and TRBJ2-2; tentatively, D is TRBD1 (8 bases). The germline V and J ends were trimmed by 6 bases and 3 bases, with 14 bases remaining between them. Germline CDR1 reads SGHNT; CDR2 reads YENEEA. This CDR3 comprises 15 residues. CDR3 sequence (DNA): TGTGCCAGCAGTGGACAGGGAGGGGACACCGGGGAGCTGTTTTTT. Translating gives CASSGQGGDTGELFF.

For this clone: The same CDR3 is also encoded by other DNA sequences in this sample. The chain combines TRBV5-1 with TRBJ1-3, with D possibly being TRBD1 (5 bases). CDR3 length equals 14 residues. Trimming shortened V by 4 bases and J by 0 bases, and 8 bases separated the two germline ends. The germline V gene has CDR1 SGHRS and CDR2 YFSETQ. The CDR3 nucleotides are TGCGCCAGCAGCCCAGGGAACTCTGGAAACACCATATATTTT. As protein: CASSPGNSGNTIYF.

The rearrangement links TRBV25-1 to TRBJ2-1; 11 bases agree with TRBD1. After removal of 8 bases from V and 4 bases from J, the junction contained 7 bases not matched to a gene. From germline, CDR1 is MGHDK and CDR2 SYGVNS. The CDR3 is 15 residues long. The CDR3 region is CASSRGTGGYNEQFF. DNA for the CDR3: TGTGCCAGCTCCCGCGGGACAGGGGGTTACAATGAGCAGTTCTTC.